This entry lists 30 T cell receptor beta chains sequenced from one sample in a study of response to subunit inactivated influenza vaccine. TCRdb ran MiXCR on the RT-PCR reads and lists one entry per CDR3 protein. The repertoire includes hundreds of thousands of distinct CDR3 sequences, 12% of them detected once, and 10% sits in the top ten. The sequencing here drew on PBMCs from blood, taken on the day of vaccination. The receptors shown here come from a man aged 50-59 years who received an inactivated influenza vaccine.

This clonotype has only a few counts. V and J are TRBV20-1 and TRBJ1-2; D remains ambiguous. This CDR3 comprises 15 residues. Per germline, CDR1 DFQATT and CDR2 SNEGSKA (reference sequence). V was pared by 7 bases and J by 3 bases, with 21 bases between. CDR3 sequence: CSVIPGRVFDYGYTF. In DNA form, the CDR3 reads TGCAGTGTTATCCCTGGACGAGTGTTTGACTATGGCTACACCTTC.

V is TRBV20-1 and J is TRBJ2-1; D may match TRBD1 or TRBD2 (5 bases each). V lost 6 bases and J lost 2, with 17 bases in between. The CDR3 covers 15 residues. CDR1 DFQATT and CDR2 SNEGSKA come from the germline V gene (reference sequence). The CDR3 region is CSAGLSRGTYNEQFF. In nucleotides, the CDR3 is TGCAGTGCGGGGTTATCGAGGGGAACCTACAATGAGCAGTTCTTC.

This clonotype has a handful of counts. V and J are TRBV20-1 and TRBJ2-5; D gene unclear. This CDR3 is 13 amino acids long. Germline V CDR1 and CDR2: DFQATT, SNEGSKA (reference sequence). Trimming pared 6 bases from V and 3 bases from J, leaving 14 bases between. The CDR3 sequence: CSAQSPIKETQYF. In nucleotides, the CDR3 is TGCAGTGCCCAGTCGCCGATAAAAGAGACCCAGTACTTC.

This clonotype showed up just a few times. This rearrangement joins TRBV4-3 to TRBJ2-3, with TRBD2 matching over 13 bases. The CDR3 sequence is 20 residues long. The V and J ends lost 0 bases and 0 bases, in that order; junction bases with no gene match: 9. The germline V gene has CDR1 LGHNA and CDR2 YSLEER. The DNA of the CDR3 is TGCGCCAGCAGCCAAGATCACGTACTAGCGGGAGGGAAGAGCACAGATACGCAGTATTTT. Translating gives CASSQDHVLAGGKSTDTQYF.

The rearrangement uses TRBV6-1 and TRBJ2-5; no firm D call. Germline V gene lookup returns CDR1 MNHNS and CDR2 SASEGT. The CDR3 extends over 14 amino acids. The germline V and J ends were trimmed by 1 base and 4 bases, with 10 bases remaining between them. CDR3: CASSEGRNGETQYF. CDR3 DNA sequence: TGTGCCAGCAGTGAAGGGCGGAACGGAGAGACCCAGTACTTC.

The chain carries TRBV20-1 and TRBJ2-1; D is perhaps TRBD2 (6 bases). Germline CDR1 reads DFQATT; CDR2 reads SNEGSKA (reference sequence). The CDR3 spans 14 residues. V was pared by 6 bases and J by 4 bases, with 16 bases between. The CDR3, as DNA: TGCAGTGCGACTAAGGGGACTTTATACAATGAGCAGTTCTTC. Translating gives CSATKGTLYNEQFF.

The table lists this clonotype with a few counts. The chain recombines TRBV20-1 with TRBJ1-4; 7 nucleotides match TRBD1. The CDR3 has 13 residues. Germline V gives CDR1 DFQATT, CDR2 SNEGSKA (reference sequence). The V segment lost 1 base and the J segment 8 bases; nucleotides outside the gene matches: 4. The CDR3 coding sequence is TGCAGTGCTAGAGTAACAGGGGAAGAAAAACTGTTTTTT. Its translation is CSARVTGEEKLFF.

This clonotype was observed at least ten times. This chain links TRBV5-1 with TRBJ2-1; 13 nucleotides match TRBD2. Per germline, CDR1 SGHRS and CDR2 YFSETQ. The ends lost 4 bases at V and 7 bases at J; junction bases unmatched: 8. CDR3 length: 16 residues. CDR3 amino acids: CASSPILAGGVNEQFF. CDR3 nucleotides: TGCGCCAGCAGCCCCATACTAGCGGGAGGGGTAAATGAGCAGTTCTTC.

There are many counts of this clonotype. This chain connects TRBV7-3 to TRBJ2-1, with 7 bases aligning to TRBD1. CDR3 length: 13 residues. The V segment lost 2 bases and the J segment 5 bases; nucleotides outside the gene matches: 0. CDR1 SGHTA and CDR2 FQGTGA come from the germline V gene. This CDR3 is CASSLDRDNEQFF. As DNA, the CDR3 is TGTGCCAGCAGCTTAGACAGGGACAATGAGCAGTTCTTC.

There are many counts of this clonotype. The genes are TRBV12-3 or TRBV12-4 and TRBJ2-7; the D gene is possibly TRBD1 (6 bases). V lost 3 bases to trimming and J lost 0 bases, with 9 bases between them. The CDR3 runs to 14 residues. CDR3 coding DNA: TGTGCCAGCAGTTTTGGGGACATCTCCTACGAGCAGTACTTC. It codes for CASSFGDISYEQYF.

The V call is TRBV14, the J call TRBJ2-1; 10 nucleotides line up with TRBD2. The CDR3 consists of 16 residues. Germline lookup yields CDR1 SGHDN and CDR2 FVKESK. J gave up 9 bases and V 2 bases, and 10 bases lay outside the gene matches. CDR3 bases: TGTGCCAGCAGCCAACTCGCAAGCGGGGGGGATTCTGAGCAGTTCTTC. Translation gives CASSQLASGGDSEQFF.

The gene calls are TRBV29-1 and TRBJ1-1, with TRBD1 matching 8 bases. The CDR3 runs to 14 residues. CDR1 and CDR2 from the germline V gene are SQVTM and ANQGSEA. Unmatched junction bases numbered 9, after V lost 6 bases and J lost 3 bases. This chain's CDR3 is CSVARGQADTEAFF. For the CDR3, the DNA is TGCAGCGTCGCCCGGGGACAGGCGGACACTGAAGCTTTCTTT.

The chain uses TRBV7-6 and TRBJ2-1; 7 bases agree with TRBD1. Unmatched junction bases numbered 7, after V lost 5 bases and J lost 0 bases. Germline V gives CDR1 SGHVS, CDR2 FNYEAQ. CDR3 size: 16 residues. CDR3 in DNA: TGTGCCAGCAGCCCGACGGCAGGGGGCTCCTACAATGAGCAGTTCTTC. Protein product: CASSPTAGGSYNEQFF.

Ten or more counts support this clonotype. The genes are TRBV10-3 and TRBJ2-5, with no clear D. CDR1 is ENHRY, CDR2 SYGVKD, per germline. The CDR3 totals 12 residues. V lost 0 bases, J lost 3 bases, and 2 bases lay in between. In DNA, the CDR3 is TGTGCCATCAGTGAGTCGGAAGAGACCCAGTACTTC. It specifies CAISESEETQYF.

This clonotype has more than one count but fewer than ten. The CDR3 region has the DNA TGTGCCAGCGCCTTTGGGACAGGGGATTATGGCTACACCTTC. Protein sequence: CASAFGTGDYGYTF. The rearrangement links TRBV12-3 or TRBV12-4 to TRBJ1-2, with TRBD1 matching over 10 bases. Trimming took 8 bases from V and 5 from J; bases not matched to a gene: 8. The CDR3 is made up of 14 amino acids.

This clonotype was seen a handful of times. The J gene is TRBJ2-1, the V gene TRBV5-1; a possible D gene is TRBD2 (6 bases). CDR3 length: 16 amino acids. Trimming shortened V by 4 bases and J by 1 base, and 15 bases separated the two germline ends. The germline V gene has CDR1 SGHRS and CDR2 YFSETQ. The CDR3 nucleotides are TGCGCCAGCAGCCCGGTAGGGACTCCATCCTACAATGAGCAGTTCTTC. Protein sequence: CASSPVGTPSYNEQFF.

This clonotype was counted between two and nine times. CDR3: CASSFRTSGEYTDTQYF. CDR3 DNA: TGCGCCAGCAGTTTCCGGACTAGCGGGGAGTACACAGATACGCAGTATTTT. The rearrangement joins TRBV5-1 to TRBJ2-3; 12 nucleotides match TRBD2. With V trimmed by 5 bases and J by 2 bases, 9 bases remained unmatched. There are 17 residues in the CDR3. Germline CDR1 SGHRS, CDR2 YFSETQ.

This clonotype has only a few counts. This chain links TRBV18 with TRBJ2-2, with D unresolved. The CDR3 loop spans 14 amino acids. V shed 3 bases and J shed 5 bases, with 10 bases lying between them. Germline V gene sequence: CDR1 KGHSH, CDR2 LQKENI. CDR3 sequence: CASSPIPATGELFF. The CDR3 coding sequence is TGTGCCAGCTCACCCATACCGGCTACCGGGGAGCTGTTTTTT.

V and J are TRBV5-1 and TRBJ2-3; tentatively, D is TRBD1 (6 bases). V was clipped by 3 bases and J by 2 bases, with 10 bases between them. Germline V gene lookup returns CDR1 SGHRS and CDR2 YFSETQ. The CDR3 is made up of 14 amino acids. The CDR3 sequence is CASSSGQTTDTQYF. The CDR3 DNA follows: TGCGCCAGCAGCTCTGGACAGACCACAGATACGCAGTATTTT.

This clonotype has more than one count but fewer than ten. The rearrangement links TRBV28 to TRBJ2-2; a weak D match, TRBD2 (5 bases). The CDR3 is made up of 12 amino acids. CDR1 is MDHEN and CDR2 is SYDVKM in the germline V gene. V lost 7 bases to trimming and J lost 4 bases, with 7 bases between them. CDR3 nucleotides: TGTGCCAGCAAGCGGCCCACCGGGGAGCTGTTTTTT. Its protein is CASKRPTGELFF.

This clonotype was seen more than once but under ten times. The rearrangement joins TRBV5-1 to TRBJ2-3; a possible D gene is TRBD2 (7 bases). Per germline, CDR1 SGHRS and CDR2 YFSETQ. The CDR3 covers 15 residues. Deletions cut 4 bases from V and 1 base from J, with 13 bases between. The CDR3, as DNA: TGCGCCAGCAGCCCAGAGGGGGGGCGCACAGATACGCAGTATTTT. Translated, it gives CASSPEGGRTDTQYF.

This clonotype was counted only a few times. The genes are TRBV6-5 and TRBJ2-7; D is uncertain. Germline V gene sequence: CDR1 MNHEY, CDR2 SVGAGI. The CDR3 runs to 15 residues. The ends were cut back, 4 bases at V and 3 bases at J, with 16 bases in the middle. CDR3 loop: CASSWHRTKDYEQYF. CDR3 DNA sequence: TGTGCCAGCAGTTGGCATAGGACCAAGGACTACGAGCAGTACTTC.

This clonotype showed up many times. The chain recombines TRBV10-3 with TRBJ2-1; D is unclear. The ends were cut back, 2 bases at V and 0 bases at J, with 11 bases in the middle. The CDR3 has 16 amino acids. Germline V lookup: CDR1 ENHRY, CDR2 SYGVKD. CDR3 bases: TGTGCCATCAGTGAGCCTAGTGGCTTCTCCTACAATGAGCAGTTCTTC. Amino acids: CAISEPSGFSYNEQFF.

The chain links TRBV4-3 to TRBJ2-7; 10 nucleotides match TRBD1. Germline V gives CDR1 LGHNA, CDR2 YSLEER. The trim removed 6 bases at V and 2 bases at J, leaving 7 bases unmatched. The CDR3 is made up of 15 amino acids. As DNA, the CDR3 is TGCGCCAGCAGACACCGGGACAGGGGAACCTACGAGCAGTACTTC. Its translation: CASRHRDRGTYEQYF.

The CDR3 spells CASALPGLAGGPFF. The CDR3 DNA sequence: TGTGCCAGCGCCCTTCCGGGACTAGCGGGGGGACCGTTCTTC. This sequence joins TRBV14 and TRBJ2-1, with 15 bases fitting TRBD2. CDR1 is SGHDN, CDR2 FVKESK, per germline. This CDR3 region has 14 residues. V shed 8 bases, J shed 15 bases, and the junction held 11 bases outside the gene matches.

This rearrangement joins TRBV4-2 to TRBJ1-1; D is unresolved. CDR1 LGHNA and CDR2 YNFKEQ come from the germline V gene. The CDR3 is made up of 14 amino acids. The ends were cut back, 3 bases at V and 1 base at J, with 9 bases in the middle. The CDR3 DNA sequence: TGTGCCAGCAGCCAGGCCGACGGGAACACTGAAGCTTTCTTT. This codes for CASSQADGNTEAFF.

This clonotype was picked up many times. This rearrangement joins TRBV5-1 to TRBJ2-3; 11 bases fit TRBD2. CDR1 and CDR2 (germline): SGHRS, YFSETQ. This CDR3 contains 16 residues. The J segment lost 5 bases and the V segment lost 0 bases, leaving 5 bases of the junction unmatched. The CDR3: CASSLGLAGGLDTQYF. CDR3 DNA: TGCGCCAGCAGCTTGGGGCTAGCGGGAGGTCTAGATACGCAGTATTTT.

This clonotype was picked up a small number of times. This rearrangement joins TRBV12-3 or TRBV12-4 to TRBJ1-3; D remains ambiguous. The CDR3 sequence is 14 residues long. Trimming cost V 5 bases and J 1 base, with 9 bases left between them. The CDR3 reads CASSQAKSGNTIYF. The CDR3 region has the DNA TGTGCCAGCAGTCAGGCCAAATCTGGAAACACCATATATTTT.

This clonotype appeared many times. This sequence joins TRBV24-1 and TRBJ2-3; D perhaps matches TRBD2 (5 bases). Germline V gives CDR1 KGHDR, CDR2 SFDVKD. CDR3 length equals 15 residues. The ends were cut back, 2 bases at V and 5 bases at J, with 13 bases in the middle. The CDR3 is CATSDYGVAGDTQYF. The CDR3 region has the DNA TGTGCCACCAGTGATTACGGGGTCGCGGGAGATACGCAGTATTTT.

This clonotype has only a few counts. The CDR3 loop is CASSYVERGLGDEQFF. CDR3 DNA sequence: TGTGCCAGCAGTTATGTTGAGCGGGGGCTAGGGGATGAGCAGTTCTTC. The genes are TRBV6-2 or TRBV6-3 and TRBJ2-1; TRBD2 matches 8 bases. V was pared by 3 bases and J by 8 bases, with 12 bases of the junction left unmatched. The CDR3 loop spans 16 amino acids. Per the germline V gene, CDR1 is MNHEY and CDR2 is SVGEGT.